This T cell receptor beta chain was recorded in a study of blood T cell repertoires in COVID-19. About the study: Sources were T cells, B-cell-depleted T cells, or PBMCs; the material itself was cDNA or gDNA.

TCRdb's copy holds only in-frame clones and misses some; the assay was immunoSEQ multiplex PCR. This repertoire shows 310,000 or so clones, around 86% found once; its top ten account for 1%. Germline V gene data show CDR1 as MNHEY and CDR2 as SMNVEV (reference sequence). With V trimmed by 4 bases and J by 4 bases, 13 bases remained unmatched. The CDR3 sequence is 17 residues long. The source material was peripheral blood. The TCR sequence derives from a man aged 45-65 years with active or convalescent COVID-19. The V and J genes are TRBV27 and TRBJ1-2; TRBD1 matches at 9 bases. CDR3 DNA sequence: TGTGCCAGCAGTTCCCACGGGACAGGGCGAATCCCCTATGGCTACACCTTC. The encoded protein is CASSSHGTGRIPYGYTF.